This T cell receptor (beta chain) was sequenced in a study of human T cells and chemical hapten exposure listed by TCRdb under 2021. Looking at the study overall: For sensitization, 2% DPC in acetone was applied to a 2 cm by 2 cm area of upper inner arm skin. Weekly therapeutic DPC doses were additionally applied to the scalp of patients throughout the roughly 23-week study period. Patch tests used Finn chambers with 0.01% DPC on the upper back, scored after 6 days by International Contact Dermatitis Research Group standards. Alopecia areata with under or over 50% scalp involvement, alopecia totalis and alopecia universalis were represented in the patient cohort, which was mostly female. Libraries were combined into a pool for sequencing, and differences in TCR yield between samples came mainly from small differences in library volumes within the pool. In alopecia patients, the study followed how the peripheral blood TCR repertoire changed in vivo over primary and secondary sensitization to diphenylcyclopropenone (DPC), a hapten. Patient blood was sampled pre-sensitization (week 0) and at 2, 6 and about 24 weeks after DPC sensitization. Around 30 alopecia patients provided blood for TCR sequencing at one to four time points (pre-sensitization, 2, 6 and 24 weeks). Overall study outcomes, separate from this receptor: Repeated subsampling changed both the strength of the expansion versus patch-test correlation and the threshold at which the correlation became significant. Compared with pre-sensitization or healthy control sets, expanded TCRs formed significantly more large CDR3 similarity clusters, which is consistent with antigen-driven responses. Because all patients had alopecia, a presumed autoimmune disease, the immune response of the patients might differ from that of healthy individuals. Patch test score correlated positively with the number of PT1 expanded TCRs, reaching significance at thresholds 8, 16 and 32 but not at 4. DPC sensitization did not change how many TCRs were above 1 in 1000 frequency, and no evidence was found of alterations in global repertoire structure.

The CDR3 runs 13 residues from the cysteine to the phenylalanine. Of the read, only the CDR3 DNA is kept; its 39 bases are in frame from base 1. The V end loses 2 bases and the J end loses 10 bases, and a stretch of 12 bases separates them. The germline V gene encodes CDR1 SGHAT and CDR2 FQNNGV. The label giving this sample's time point can be read as: patch test 1, 2 weeks after DPC sensitization. The treatment or condition tag for this specimen amounts to: therapeutic diphenylcyclopropenone sensitization with weekly scalp DPC. At each patch-test visit, blood was drawn before the patch test was applied. Eligible patients were aged 18 to 70, diagnosed with alopecia, deemed suitable for DPC therapy, and excluded if pregnant. Total RNA was extracted from unfractionated whole blood collected in Tempus Blood RNA tubes. With respect to this clonotype: Its antigen has not been determined. No much larger clone exists at a distance of one base, and base qualities are not known.

The protocol used for the library was RACE. Instrument on record: NextSeq 500. Library preparation attached unique molecular identifiers to individual cDNA molecules for quantitative, reproducible TCR counting. Both TCR alpha and TCR beta chains were sequenced from each blood RNA sample. Processing in the source paper ran as follows. The median number of TCRs per sample was roughly 98,000, ranging from roughly 23,224 to 700,000. The Decombinator software suite was used to annotate the V, J and CDR3 of the TCR reads. For PS versus PT1 abundance plots, all samples were subsampled to the same number of TCRs (28,000). Expanded TCRs were defined as absent before sensitization and observed at least eight times at the 2-week time point. TCRdb reran the public reads through fastp at Q25 and MiXCR, keeping productive beta chains. Rows are unified per CDR3 protein, each entry keeping the most common DNA and genes. The V and J calls come from TCRdb's annotation, not from the publication. The sample data list around 120,000 distinct CDR3 sequences, and about an eighth of these were observed just once. 0.7% to 0.95% of the sample belongs to the ten largest clones.

This chain is built from TRBV11-2 and TRBJ2-1, with no D gene named confidently. This sequence originates from a man in his late teens or twenties with alopecia areata. Some clones in this sample may be carry-over from other donors' samples. Sample: whole blood, taken in connection with sensitization to the hapten diphenylcyclopropenone (DPC). The CDR3 protein: CASSLLVGREQFF. The nucleotides are TGTGCCAGCAGCTTATTAGTAGGACGAGAGCAGTTCTTC.